The T cell receptor beta chain described here comes from a study of CD8 T cells in ankylosing spondylitis. Study-level findings and limits: Matched ankylosing spondylitis synovial fluid reportedly showed significant enrichment of disease-linked clones. Typical of ankylosing spondylitis blood, it appeared, was a TCR beta motif of under 10 highly homologous variants.

This clonotype was counted ten times or more. Antigen specificity is unknown. V dropped 5 bases and J dropped 1 base, with 8 bases sitting between them. The CDR3 spans 12 residues. Germline V gene lookup returns CDR1 SQVTM and CDR2 ANQGSEA. Via MiXCR, TCRdb re-called the 5' RACE reads, giving one row per CDR3 protein. The sample holds around 480,000 distinct CDR3 sequences, 15% to 20% seen once. This TCR was recovered from a male donor with ankylosing spondylitis. What was sequenced was blood, either unsorted or a sorted T cell fraction (not recorded which). The chain couples TRBV29-1 to TRBJ2-5; D may be TRBD1 or TRBD2 (5 bases each). Written as DNA, the CDR3 is TGCAGCGTTTTGGGGACCCAAGAGACCCAGTACTTC. This gives the protein CSVLGTQETQYF.